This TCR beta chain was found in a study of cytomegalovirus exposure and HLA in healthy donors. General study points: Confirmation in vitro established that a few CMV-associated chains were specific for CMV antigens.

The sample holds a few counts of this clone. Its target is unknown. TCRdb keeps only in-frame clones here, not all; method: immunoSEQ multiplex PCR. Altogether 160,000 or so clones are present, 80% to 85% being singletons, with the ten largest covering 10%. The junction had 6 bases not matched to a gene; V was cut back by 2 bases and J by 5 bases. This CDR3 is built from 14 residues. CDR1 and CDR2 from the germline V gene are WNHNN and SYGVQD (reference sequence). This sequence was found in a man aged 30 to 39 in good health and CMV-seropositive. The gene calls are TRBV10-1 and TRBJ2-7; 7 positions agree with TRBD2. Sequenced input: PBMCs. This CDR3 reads CASSEGRGADEQYF. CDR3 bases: TGCGCCAGCAGTGAGGGGAGGGGAGCCGACGAGCAGTACTTC.